The 32 T cell receptor beta chains given below trace back to one sample, sequenced in a study of cytomegalovirus exposure and HLA in healthy donors. The PCR had 60 Vbeta and 13 Jbeta primers. Profiled with immunoSEQ multiplex PCR; TCRdb holds only in-frame clones, not every one. The sample lists 150,000 to 200,000 clones, approximately 84% seen once, with roughly 2.7% in the top ten. The sequencing sample was made of PBMCs. The receptors shown here come from a female donor in good health and CMV-seronegative.

This rearrangement joins TRBV10-1 to TRBJ2-3; 12 nucleotides match TRBD1. Germline V gene data show CDR1 as WNHNN and CDR2 as SYGVQD (reference sequence). V dropped 9 bases and J dropped 4; count of bases not matched to a gene: 8. This CDR3 is built from 15 residues. The CDR3 region is CASRDRGLGPDTQYF. The CDR3 DNA reads TGCGCCAGTAGGGACAGGGGGCTCGGGCCAGATACGCAGTATTTT.

The chain has TRBV27 and TRBJ1-3; no clear D gene. Between the trimmed V and J ends, which lost 5 bases and 0 bases, there was a span of 5 bases. CDR1 is MNHEY, CDR2 SMNVEV, per germline (reference sequence). The length of the CDR3 is 13 residues. CDR3 DNA: TGTGCCAGCAGTCTACTCTCTGGAAACACCATATATTTT. This gives the protein CASSLLSGNTIYF.

This chain connects TRBV6-5 to TRBJ2-3, with D possibly being TRBD2 (6 bases). The CDR3 covers 16 residues. V lost 0 bases, J lost 1 base, and 11 bases lay in between. CDR1 and CDR2 (germline): MNHEY, SVGAGI. The CDR3 loop reads CASSYSRGGGTDTQYF. CDR3 nucleotides: TGTGCCAGCAGTTACTCCCGCGGCGGGGGCACAGATACGCAGTATTTT.

The genes are TRBV5-1 and TRBJ2-5; tentative D call: TRBD2 (6 bases). The V gene lost 0 bases and the J gene lost 5 bases, with 11 bases spanning the gap. Germline V gives CDR1 SGHRS, CDR2 YFSETQ. The CDR3 extends over 14 amino acids. The CDR3 DNA is TGCGCCAGCAGCTTGGCCGCGGGGAGCGAGACCCAGTACTTC. Its protein is CASSLAAGSETQYF.

The genes are TRBV7-9 and TRBJ2-1; possible D gene TRBD1, 6 bases. V lost 1 base and J lost 6, with 13 bases in between. CDR3 length equals 15 residues. The germline CDR1 and CDR2 sequences are SEHNR and FQNEAQ (reference sequence). CDR3 sequence reads: CASSLGTAYFNEQFF. The CDR3 coding sequence is TGTGCCAGCAGCTTAGGGACAGCCTATTTCAATGAGCAGTTCTTC.

The CDR3 coding sequence is TGCAGCGTTGAAGGAGGGTCCAACTATGGCTACACCTTC. Protein product: CSVEGGSNYGYTF. This chain connects TRBV29-1 to TRBJ1-2; the D is unclear. Germline V gene data show CDR1 as SQVTM and CDR2 as ANQGSEA. The CDR3 length is 13 residues. Trimming took off 1 base at V and 2 bases at J, with 8 bases between the two ends.

The chain joins TRBV7-9 to TRBJ2-7, with 7 nucleotides matching TRBD1. The CDR3 is 14 amino acids. The germline V gene has CDR1 SEHNR and CDR2 FQNEAQ (reference sequence). Trimming at V came to 5 bases and at J to 0 bases, leaving 4 bases not matched to a gene. The CDR3 DNA follows: TGTGCCAGCAGCCAGGGACAGAGCTCCTACGAGCAGTACTTC. Translation gives CASSQGQSSYEQYF.

For this clone: Other DNA sequences in the same sample also yield this CDR3. The V call is TRBV6-5, the J call TRBJ1-2, with D possibly being TRBD1 (6 bases). Germline loops: CDR1 MNHEY, CDR2 SVGAGI. V lost 2 bases and J lost 4, with 11 bases in between. The CDR3 consists of 14 residues. CDR3 sequence reads: CASSYTGRGYGYTF. The CDR3 DNA reads as TGTGCCAGCAGTTACACAGGGAGGGGCTATGGCTACACCTTC.

This clone came up a few times. The V call is TRBV7-8, the J call TRBJ2-1; 8 bases map to TRBD1. V lost 5 bases, J lost 2 bases, and 2 bases stayed unmatched. Germline values: CDR1 SGHVS, CDR2 FQNEAQ. This CDR3 contains 14 residues. Here the CDR3 DNA reads TGTGCCAGCAGCCCACAGGGGGCCTACAATGAGCAGTTCTTC. This gives the protein CASSPQGAYNEQFF.

The chain employs TRBV6-1 and TRBJ2-2, with D maybe TRBD2 (5 bases). Trimming took off 1 base at V and 10 bases at J, with 7 bases between the two ends. CDR1 and CDR2 from the germline V gene are MNHNS and SASEGT. This CDR3 comprises 12 residues. Written as DNA, the CDR3 is TGTGCCAGCAGTGAAGTCCGGGAGGAGCTGTTTTTT. It is translated as CASSEVREELFF.

A single count supports this clone. V and J are TRBV5-4 and TRBJ1-6; 8 bases agree with TRBD1. CDR3 length: 16 residues. Trimming took 0 bases from V and 10 from J; bases not matched to a gene: 9. CDR1 is SGHNT, CDR2 YYREEE, per germline (reference sequence). The CDR3 DNA reads as TGTGCCAGCAGCTTGGGTGCGACAGGGGTTAACTCACCCCTCCACTTT. Translation: CASSLGATGVNSPLHF.

The chain couples TRBV9 to TRBJ2-7; D not resolved. The ends were cut back, 0 bases at V and 5 bases at J, with 12 bases in the middle. This CDR3 region has 14 residues. The V gene's germline CDR1 is SGDLS and CDR2 YYNGEE. CDR3 sequence: CASSVGDPLDEQYF. DNA for the CDR3: TGTGCCAGCAGCGTAGGTGATCCCTTAGACGAGCAGTACTTC.

The rearrangement uses TRBV11-1 and TRBJ2-6; D is possibly TRBD2 (5 bases). V lost 3 bases and J 4 bases, leaving 13 bases between the germline ends. The CDR3 loop spans 16 amino acids. CDR1 and CDR2 from the germline V gene are SGHAT and FQDESV (reference sequence). CDR3 loop: CASSFSSLGGANVLTF. The CDR3 region has the DNA TGTGCCAGCAGCTTCTCTAGCTTAGGCGGGGCCAACGTCCTGACTTTC.

The rearrangement uses TRBV27 and TRBJ1-1; maybe TRBD1 (6 bases). Germline-derived CDR1 and CDR2 are MNHEY and SMNVEV (reference sequence). The CDR3 has 16 amino acids. The V end was cut by 5 bases, the J end by 5 bases, with 21 bases between. The CDR3 loop is CASSLPSGRGRTEAFF. CDR3 bases: TGTGCCAGCAGTCTCCCCTCAGGCAGGGGACGAACTGAAGCTTTCTTT.

V gene TRBV9 combines with J gene TRBJ2-7; perhaps TRBD2 as D (6 bases). Trimming removed 3 bases from V and 4 bases from J, with 17 bases in between. Germline values: CDR1 SGDLS, CDR2 YYNGEE. This CDR3 contains 15 residues. CDR3 residues: CASSAGVSEIYEQYF. DNA for the CDR3: TGTGCCAGCAGCGCGGGGGTCTCAGAGATTTACGAGCAGTACTTC.

The rearrangement links TRBV6-5 to TRBJ2-1; perhaps TRBD2 as D (7 bases). Trimming removed 2 bases from V and 9 bases from J, with 17 bases in between. The CDR3 is made up of 15 amino acids. CDR1 and CDR2 (germline): MNHEY, SVGAGI. DNA for the CDR3: TGTGCCAGCAGTTACGACGGGGGGCCGGGAAGTGAGCAGTTCTTC. It codes for CASSYDGGPGSEQFF.

CDR3 in DNA: TGTGCCAGCAGCGTAGAGGTCGGTTGGAGCAACGAGCAGTACTTC. This sequence encodes CASSVEVGWSNEQYF. V and J are TRBV9 and TRBJ2-5; D unresolved. The DNA end lines up better with TRBJ2-7; the J call may be wrong. CDR1 is SGDLS, CDR2 YYNGEE, per germline. The CDR3 loop spans 15 amino acids.

The J gene is TRBJ2-7, the V gene TRBV19; no reliable D call. From germline, CDR1 is LNHDA and CDR2 SQIVND (reference sequence). V lost 3 bases and J 0 bases, leaving 9 bases between the germline ends. There are 14 residues in the CDR3. DNA for the CDR3: TGTGCCAGTAGTATCGAGGTCGGCTCCTACGAGCAGTACTTC. Its translation is CASSIEVGSYEQYF.

CDR3 in DNA: TGCGCCAGCAGCCAAGTCGACAGTGAAGCTTTCTTT. Translated: CASSQVDSEAFF. This chain joins TRBV4-1 and TRBJ1-1; D may be TRBD1 (5 bases). V gave up 1 base and J gave up 7 bases, with 7 bases separating them. This CDR3 region has 12 residues. The germline V gene encodes CDR1 MGHRA and CDR2 YSYEKL.

In its sample, this clone was seen once. This chain uses TRBV6-6 with TRBJ2-7; 10 bases line up with TRBD1. CDR1 is MNHNY, CDR2 SVGAGI, per germline (reference sequence). With 6 bases clipped from V and 7 bases from J, the junction kept 9 bases outside the gene matches. This CDR3 region has 14 residues. DNA for the CDR3: TGTGCCAGCAGCCCCGACAGGGGGCGAGGGGAGCAGTACTTC. Encoded protein: CASSPDRGRGEQYF.

The chain couples TRBV10-3 to TRBJ2-5; the match to TRBD2 covers 9 bases. V was clipped by 4 bases and J by 1 base; unmatched bases: 4. Per germline, CDR1 ENHRY and CDR2 SYGVKD. The CDR3 length is 15 residues. The CDR3 DNA is TGTGCCATCAGTGCCTCGACTAGCGGCCAAGAGACCCAGTACTTC. As protein: CAISASTSGQETQYF.

The chain joins TRBV5-1 to TRBJ1-1; tentative D call: TRBD1 (5 bases). CDR3 length: 14 amino acids. CDR1 SGHRS and CDR2 YFSETQ come from the germline V gene. V dropped 3 bases and J dropped 0 bases, with 9 bases sitting between them. The CDR3 coding sequence is TGCGCCAGCAGCTGGGGGGGGATGAACACTGAAGCTTTCTTT. It encodes CASSWGGMNTEAFF.

The chain joins TRBV6-1 to TRBJ1-2, with 8 positions matching TRBD1. Looked up from germline, CDR1 is MNHNS and CDR2 is SASEGT. The CDR3 consists of 15 residues. After removal of 5 bases from V and 7 bases from J, the junction contained 12 bases not matched to a gene. Written as DNA, the CDR3 is TGTGCCAGCAGTCCCTCGACAGGGGTTATCACTGGCTACACCTTC. This sequence encodes CASSPSTGVITGYTF.

V and J are TRBV14 and TRBJ1-5; 8 bases map to TRBD1. There are 18 residues in the CDR3. V dropped 4 bases and J dropped 5; count of bases not matched to a gene: 16. CDR1 and CDR2 from the germline V gene are SGHDN and FVKESK. CDR3 protein: CASSLRGRGLFPHQPQHF. DNA for the CDR3: TGTGCCAGCAGCCTACGCGGCAGGGGGCTTTTCCCCCATCAGCCCCAGCATTTT.

Here the CDR3 DNA reads TGTGCCAGCAGTTATGCCGGGACTAGCTCCTACGAGCAGTACTTC. Encoded protein: CASSYAGTSSYEQYF. The rearrangement uses TRBV28 and TRBJ2-7; 8 bases map to TRBD2. Germline V gene lookup returns CDR1 MDHEN and CDR2 SYDVKM. CDR3 length: 15 amino acids. The trim removed 4 bases at V and 0 bases at J, leaving 5 bases unmatched.

This chain joins TRBV10-3 and TRBJ1-1; 10 nucleotides agree with TRBD1. V was pared by 0 bases and J by 2 bases, with 6 bases of the junction left unmatched. CDR3 length: 17 amino acids. From germline, CDR1 is ENHRY and CDR2 SYGVKD. In DNA, the CDR3 is TGTGCCATCAGTGAGTCTAGGGGACAGGGGATCAACACTGAAGCTTTCTTT. Translating gives CAISESRGQGINTEAFF.

This clone appeared a few times. The V call is TRBV28, the J call TRBJ2-1; D is undetermined. The V gene's germline CDR1 is MDHEN and CDR2 SYDVKM. The CDR3 contains 15 residues. Trimming left V 2 bases short and J 3 bases short, with 11 bases between. The CDR3 spells CASSLKQYVYNEQFF. Written as DNA, the CDR3 is TGTGCCAGCAGTTTAAAACAGTACGTCTACAATGAGCAGTTCTTC.

The chain is built from TRBV12-5 and TRBJ2-5; 8 bases agree with TRBD1. V was clipped by 6 bases and J by 1 base; unmatched bases: 4. CDR1 is LGHNT, CDR2 FRNRAP, per germline. This CDR3 comprises 14 residues. CDR3 nucleotide sequence: TGTGCTAGTGGCCACGACAGGGGCCAAGAGACCCAGTACTTC. Translating it yields CASGHDRGQETQYF.

This sequence joins TRBV5-5 and TRBJ1-1; D unresolved. In germline, CDR1 is SGHKS, CDR2 YYEKEE (reference sequence). The CDR3 runs to 14 residues. With 1 base removed from V and 6 bases from J, the gap between germline ends came to 13 bases. DNA for the CDR3: TGTGCCAGCAGCTTGCGGGTAGGAAACCCTGAAGCTTTCTTT. It yields the protein CASSLRVGNPEAFF.

CDR3 DNA: TGTGCCAGCAGCTCGGGGGGCATTCAGACAGATACGCAGTATTTT. It encodes CASSSGGIQTDTQYF. This chain joins TRBV7-2 and TRBJ2-3, with a weak D call TRBD2 (7 bases). V was clipped by 4 bases and J by 3 bases, with 14 bases between them. Germline V gene lookup returns CDR1 SGHTA and CDR2 FQGNSA. This CDR3 has 15 amino acids.

The J gene is TRBJ2-7, the V gene TRBV27; D is unclear. This CDR3 has 15 amino acids. Germline CDR1 and CDR2: MNHEY and SMNVEV (reference sequence). With 2 bases removed from V and 2 bases from J, the gap between germline ends came to 13 bases. The CDR3, as DNA: TGTGCCAGCAGTTTAAGAGGTATCCCCCCCTACGAGCAGTACTTC. This encodes CASSLRGIPPYEQYF.

The CDR3 loop is CASSVAGGYGYTF. The CDR3 DNA is TGTGCCAGCAGCGTAGCAGGGGGCTATGGCTACACCTTC. V usage is TRBV9 and J usage is TRBJ1-2; 7 bases line up with TRBD1. The J segment lost 4 bases and the V segment lost 0 bases, leaving 0 bases of the junction unmatched. The CDR3 contains 13 residues. Germline CDR1 reads SGDLS; CDR2 reads YYNGEE.